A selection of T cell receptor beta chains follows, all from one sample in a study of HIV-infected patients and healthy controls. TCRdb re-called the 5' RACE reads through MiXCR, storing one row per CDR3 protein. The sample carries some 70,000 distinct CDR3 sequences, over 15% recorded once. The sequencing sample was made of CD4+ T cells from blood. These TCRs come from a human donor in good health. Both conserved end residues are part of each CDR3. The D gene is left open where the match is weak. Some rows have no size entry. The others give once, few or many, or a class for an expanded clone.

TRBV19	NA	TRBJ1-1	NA	TGTGCCAGTAGTTTTTTAATGGGTACGAACACTGAAGCTTTCTTT	CASSFLMGTNTEAFF
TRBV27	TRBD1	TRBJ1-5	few	TGTGCCAGCAGTCCCTATGGACAGGGGGGTGCCCAGCCCCAGCATTTT	CASSPYGQGGAQPQHF
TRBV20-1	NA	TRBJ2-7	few	TGCAGTGCCCCGCGAGGCGGAGGTACCTACGAGCAGTACTTC	CSAPRGGGTYEQYF
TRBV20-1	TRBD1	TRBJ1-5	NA	TGCAGTGCTAGAGATCCCCAGGGGGCCCAGCCCCAGCATTTT	CSARDPQGAQPQHF
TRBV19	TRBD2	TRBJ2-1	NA	TGTGCCAGTACTAAACGGGAGGGGACGAATGAGCAGTTCTTC	CASTKREGTNEQFF
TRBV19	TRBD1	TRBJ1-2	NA	TGTGCCAGTAGTAGGGACAGGGGAAACTATGGCTACACCTTC	CASSRDRGNYGYTF
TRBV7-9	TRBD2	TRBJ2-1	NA	TGTGCCAGCAGCATACAACCGGGACTAGCGGGATCCGGGGGGAGTGTAAATGAGCAGTTCTTC	CASSIQPGLAGSGGSVNEQFF
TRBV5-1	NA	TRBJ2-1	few	TGCGCCAGCAGCTTACAACAGGGATACAATGAGCAGTTCTTC	CASSLQQGYNEQFF
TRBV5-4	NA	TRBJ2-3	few	TGTGCCAGCAGCGGGGGGCTTTGGGCTAGCACAGATACGCAGTATTTT	CASSGGLWASTDTQYF
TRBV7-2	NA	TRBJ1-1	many	TGTGCCAGCAGCTCCATGGAACCGTACACTGAAGCTTTCTTT	CASSSMEPYTEAFF
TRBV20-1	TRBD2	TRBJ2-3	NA	TGCAGTGCTAGAGCCGGGCGGGGGGGCCTGAGGACAGATACGCAGTATTTT	CSARAGRGGLRTDTQYF
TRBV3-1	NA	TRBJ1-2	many	TGTGCCAGCAGCCAAGACCCTAACAGGAAAACTAACTATGGCTACACCTTC	CASSQDPNRKTNYGYTF
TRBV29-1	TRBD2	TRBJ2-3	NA	TGCAGCGTTAGCGGGGTACAAGATACGCAGTATTTT	CSVSGVQDTQYF
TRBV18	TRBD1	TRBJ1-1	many	TGTGCCAGCTCACCGGAGACAGGGGCGGGCACTGAAGCTTTCTTT	CASSPETGAGTEAFF
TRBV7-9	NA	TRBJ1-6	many	TGTGCCAGCAGCTTAATTCGCGGGACACCTACTTTTAATTCACCCCTCCACTTT	CASSLIRGTPTFNSPLHF
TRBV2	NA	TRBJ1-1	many	TGTGCCAGCAGTCGGACAGCGCCGAACACTGAAGCTTTCTTT	CASSRTAPNTEAFF
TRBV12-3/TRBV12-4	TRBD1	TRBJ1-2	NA	TGTGCCAGCAGTTATTCGGAGGGGGCCTATGGCTACACCTTC	CASSYSEGAYGYTF
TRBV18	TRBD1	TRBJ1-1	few	TGTGCCAGCTCACCATTGATTACAGGGGGCACGAACACTGAAGCTTTCTTT	CASSPLITGGTNTEAFF
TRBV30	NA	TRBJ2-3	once	TGTGCCTGGAGTGTCAGCGGAACCACTAGCACAGATACGCAGTATTTT	CAWSVSGTTSTDTQYF
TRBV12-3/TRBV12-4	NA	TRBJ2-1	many	TGTGCCAGCAGCCTACCAAACCTGGTCGGTCAGGCCAATGAGCAGTTCTTC	CASSLPNLVGQANEQFF
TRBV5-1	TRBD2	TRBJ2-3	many	TGCGCCAGCAGCCCGGGACTAGCGGGGGGAGATACGCAGTATTTT	CASSPGLAGGDTQYF
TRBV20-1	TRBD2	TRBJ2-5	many	TGCAGTGCGGTTTTTATAGCGGGACTACAAGAGACCCAGTACTTC	CSAVFIAGLQETQYF
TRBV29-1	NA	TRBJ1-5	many	TGCAGCGTCGCTGTCGGGGATGGCAATCAGCCCCAGCATTTT	CSVAVGDGNQPQHF
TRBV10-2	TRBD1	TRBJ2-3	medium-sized	TGCGCCAGCACAAGCAGGGGGCTGGCAACAGATACGCAGTATTTT	CASTSRGLATDTQYF
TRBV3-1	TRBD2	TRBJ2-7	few	TGTGCCAGCAGGTCCAGCGGGGGCGACGAGCAGTACTTC	CASRSSGGDEQYF
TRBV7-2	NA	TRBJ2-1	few	TGTGCCAGCAGCTTAGTTGGCGGGACGGCCGGGGGTGAGCAGTTCTTC	CASSLVGGTAGGEQFF
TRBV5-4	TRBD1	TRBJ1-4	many	TGTGCCAGCAGCTTCTCCGGGACAGGAGGCGAAAAACTGTTTTTT	CASSFSGTGGEKLFF
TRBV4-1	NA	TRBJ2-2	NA	TGCGCCAGCAGCCAAGTCTCGGGATCTTACACCGGGGAGCTGTTTTTT	CASSQVSGSYTGELFF
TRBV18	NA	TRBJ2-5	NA	TGTGCCAGCTCACCACCTTTTACGGAGACCCAGTACTTC	CASSPPFTETQYF
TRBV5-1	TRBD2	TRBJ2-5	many	TGCGCCAGCAGCTGGGCCGGGACTAGTGAAGAGACCCAGTACTTC	CASSWAGTSEETQYF
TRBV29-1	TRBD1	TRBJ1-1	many	TGCAGCGTGGCGGGACAGCCGAACACTGAAGCTTTCTTT	CSVAGQPNTEAFF
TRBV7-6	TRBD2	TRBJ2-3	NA	TGTGCCAGCGCCCGAGCGGGAGGGCTTACAGATACGCAGTATTTT	CASARAGGLTDTQYF
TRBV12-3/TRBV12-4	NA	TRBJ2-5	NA	TGTGCCAGCAGTTTAGCAATGGGGGTGGGGACCCAGTACTTC	CASSLAMGVGTQYF